This record covers a single TCR beta chain. Under the authors' procedure: How many nucleated cells were present was estimated from reference gene primer amplification. TCRdb's copy holds only in-frame clones and misses some; the assay was immunoSEQ multiplex PCR. Clone size and the V and J calls come from that table; the DNA yielded D and trimming. The sample includes approximately 140,000 clones, about 84% of them seen just once. The sample belongs to a study of blood T cell repertoires in COVID-19. The CDR3 runs 16 residues. Per germline, CDR1 SGHRS and CDR2 YFSETQ. The junction had 8 bases not matched to a gene; V was cut back by 3 bases and J by 5 bases.

The sample taken for sequencing was peripheral blood. This sequence was found in an elderly woman in a cohort sampled during active or convalescent COVID-19. V and J are TRBV5-1 and TRBJ2-5; TRBD1 matches at 12 bases. The CDR3 nucleotides read TGCGCCAGCAGCTCGGGGACAGGGGGCGCGGGGGAGACCCAGTACTTC. Its protein product is CASSSGTGGAGETQYF.